This T cell receptor (beta chain) was obtained from a study of identical twins. TCRdb ran MiXCR on the 5' RACE reads and lists one entry per CDR3 protein. The data contain fewer than 650,000 distinct CDR3 sequences, roughly 7.1% of them seen just once; the ten biggest clones take up less than 2%. This clonotype was seen ten or more times. The V and J ends lost 2 bases and 6 bases respectively, with 7 bases between them. Germline CDR1 and CDR2: SGHAT and FQNNGV. The CDR3 contains 13 residues. This sample was shared with a second study, whose subject was yellow fever vaccine responses in identical twins.

The TCR sequence derives from a woman between 18 and 29 years old in good health. J is TRBJ2-2 and V is TRBV11-2; D possibly matches TRBD1 or TRBD2 (5 bases each). The sequenced material came from PBMCs. CDR3 coding DNA: TGTGCCAGCAGCTTACTGGGGGCCGGGGAGCTGTTTTTT. It translates to CASSLLGAGELFF.